This TCR beta chain comes out of a study of cytomegalovirus exposure and HLA in healthy donors. It was with 60 Vbeta and 13 Jbeta primers that the PCR ran. Sequenced by immunoSEQ multiplex PCR; TCRdb stores in-frame clones only, minus some. The data show more than 140,000 clones, 82% seen once. To note about this clone: Other DNA sequences within the sample encode an identical CDR3.

The trim removed 5 bases at V and 7 bases at J, leaving 3 bases unmatched. CDR1 is SEHNR, CDR2 FQNEAQ, per germline (reference sequence). The CDR3 consists of 15 residues. The rearrangement joins TRBV7-9 to TRBJ2-1, with 15 bases lining up with TRBD2. This receptor was identified in a man aged 18 to 29 in good health and CMV-seropositive. Specimen: PBMCs. The CDR3 protein is CASSLGLAGGNEQFF. The CDR3 nucleotides read TGTGCCAGCAGCCTGGGACTAGCGGGAGGTAATGAGCAGTTCTTC.